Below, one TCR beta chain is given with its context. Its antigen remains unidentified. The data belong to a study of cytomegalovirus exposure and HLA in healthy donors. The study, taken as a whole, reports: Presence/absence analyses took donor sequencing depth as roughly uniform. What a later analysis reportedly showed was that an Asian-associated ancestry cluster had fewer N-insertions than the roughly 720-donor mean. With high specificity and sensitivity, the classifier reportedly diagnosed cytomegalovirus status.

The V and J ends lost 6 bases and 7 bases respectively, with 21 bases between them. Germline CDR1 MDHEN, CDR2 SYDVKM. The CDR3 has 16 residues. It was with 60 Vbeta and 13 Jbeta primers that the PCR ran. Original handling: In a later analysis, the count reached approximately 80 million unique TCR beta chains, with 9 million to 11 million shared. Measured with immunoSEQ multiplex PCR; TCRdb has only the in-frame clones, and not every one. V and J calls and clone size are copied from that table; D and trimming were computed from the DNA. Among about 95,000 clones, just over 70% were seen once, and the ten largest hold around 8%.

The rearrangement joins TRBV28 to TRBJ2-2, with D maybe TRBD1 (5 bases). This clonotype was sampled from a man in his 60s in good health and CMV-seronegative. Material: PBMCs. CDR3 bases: TGTGCCAGCAGCACGCCCCACGCCGGCCAGGGCGGGGAGCTGTTTTTT. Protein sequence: CASSTPHAGQGGELFF.